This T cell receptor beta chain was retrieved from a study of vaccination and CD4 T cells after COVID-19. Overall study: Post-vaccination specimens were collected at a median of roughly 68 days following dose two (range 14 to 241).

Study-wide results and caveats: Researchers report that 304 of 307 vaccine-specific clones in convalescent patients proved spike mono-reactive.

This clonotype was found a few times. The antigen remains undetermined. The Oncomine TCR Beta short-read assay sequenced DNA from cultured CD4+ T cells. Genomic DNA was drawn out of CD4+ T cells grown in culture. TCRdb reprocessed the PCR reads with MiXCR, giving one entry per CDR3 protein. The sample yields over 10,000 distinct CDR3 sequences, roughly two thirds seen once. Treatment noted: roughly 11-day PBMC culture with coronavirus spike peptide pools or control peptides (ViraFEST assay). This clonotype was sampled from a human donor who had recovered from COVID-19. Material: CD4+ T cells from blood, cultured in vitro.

DNA of the CDR3: TGTGCCAGCAGTTTTAAGGGTGTCGGGGCGGGCAACAATCAGCCCCAGCATTTT. Translated: CASSFKGVGAGNNQPQHF. The chain carries TRBV12-3 or TRBV12-4 and TRBJ1-5; D possibly corresponds to TRBD1 (5 bases). V was clipped by 3 bases and J by 3 bases, with 21 bases between them. This CDR3 comprises 18 residues.